These 26 T cell receptor beta chains came from one sample sequenced in a study of radiation and T cells in renal cell carcinoma. Repertoires were generated with immunoSEQ multiplex PCR, while TCRdb's copy carries only in-frame clones and drops some. The data hold some 80,000 clones, with about 86% observed a single time. The time point was: blood 2 weeks post-SBRT. Treatment in this sample: 15 Gy SBRT to primary tumor, nephrectomy 4 weeks later. The material was blood, obtained from a patient whose treatment included radiotherapy and nephrectomy. All receptors derive from a woman between 50 and 59 years old with renal cell carcinoma.

The gene calls are TRBV18 and TRBJ2-5; D may be TRBD1 (5 bases). V was clipped by 2 bases and J by 1 base, with 11 bases between them. The CDR3 covers 15 residues. Germline CDR1 reads KGHSH; CDR2 reads LQKENI. This chain's CDR3 is CASSPNQGVQETQYF. CDR3 bases: TGTGCCAGCTCACCAAACCAGGGTGTCCAAGAGACCCAGTACTTC.

This chain joins TRBV27 and TRBJ2-2, with 7 bases identical to TRBD1. The CDR3 totals 15 residues. Germline V gene lookup returns CDR1 MNHEY and CDR2 SMNVEV (reference sequence). V lost 6 bases, J lost 1 base, and 5 bases stayed unmatched. CDR3 in DNA: TGTGCCAGCAGGACCGGGACAGTGAACACCGGGGAGCTGTTTTTT. Amino acid sequence: CASRTGTVNTGELFF.

This clone was recorded only once. The V and J genes are TRBV28 and TRBJ1-2, with a tentative D call TRBD1 (5 bases). The germline CDR1 and CDR2 sequences are MDHEN and SYDVKM. V was shortened by 6 bases and J by 1 base, with 15 bases between the two germline ends. The CDR3 contains 15 residues. In nucleotides, the CDR3 is TGTGCCAGCAGCCGTCGACAGAACATTAACTATGGCTACACCTTC. It is translated as CASSRRQNINYGYTF.

A single count supports this clone. The chain uses TRBV19 and TRBJ2-3; maybe TRBD1 (5 bases). CDR1 and CDR2 from the germline V gene are LNHDA and SQIVND (reference sequence). The length of the CDR3 is 14 residues. V lost 2 bases and J lost 2, with 8 bases in between. CDR3 nucleotide sequence: TGTGCCAGTAGTATACAGGGCGCCACAGATACGCAGTATTTT. The encoded protein is CASSIQGATDTQYF. Based on the CDR3 plus reference TRBV19 and TRBJ2-3, the full variable domain is DGGITQSPKYLFRKEGQNVTLSCEQNLNHDAMYWYRQDPGQGLRLIYYSQIVNDFQKGDIAEGYSVSREKKESFPLTVTSAQKNPTAFYLCASSIQGATDTQYFGPGTRLTVL.

This chain uses TRBV19 with TRBJ2-5; 10 nucleotides align to TRBD1. Germline V CDR1 and CDR2: LNHDA, SQIVND (reference sequence). The CDR3 loop spans 14 amino acids. Trimming at V came to 7 bases and at J to 5 bases, leaving 7 bases not matched to a gene. As DNA, the CDR3 is TGTGCCAGTACCCGGGACAGGGGCTGGGAGACCCAGTACTTC. Protein sequence: CASTRDRGWETQYF.

The genes are TRBV9 and TRBJ2-3, with TRBD2 matching 7 bases. CDR1 and CDR2 (germline): SGDLS, YYNGEE. V dropped 4 bases and J dropped 1; count of bases not matched to a gene: 6. The CDR3 loop spans 15 amino acids. DNA of the CDR3: TGTGCCAGCAGCCCCATGGGGGGGGGCACAGATACGCAGTATTTT. Its translation: CASSPMGGGTDTQYF.

The CDR3 DNA reads TGTGCCAGCAGTGAGTGGCGGCAGGGGAGCTCAGATACGCAGTATTTT. It encodes CASSEWRQGSSDTQYF. The chain employs TRBV2 and TRBJ2-3, with TRBD1 as a possible D gene (6 bases). Trimming removed 3 bases from V and 4 bases from J, with 17 bases in between. There are 16 residues in the CDR3. CDR1 SNHLY and CDR2 FYNNEI come from the germline V gene.

V is TRBV4-3 and J is TRBJ1-2, with TRBD1 identical over 9 bases. V lost 1 base, J lost 7 bases, and 10 bases stayed unmatched. Germline values: CDR1 LGHNA, CDR2 YSLEER. This CDR3 has 16 residues. The DNA for the CDR3 is TGCGCCAGCAGCCAAGGGTTGGGACAGGGTTCTCGTGGCTACACCTTC. Protein sequence: CASSQGLGQGSRGYTF.

The chain links TRBV7-8 to TRBJ2-1; possibly TRBD1 or TRBD2 for D (5 bases each). Trimming shortened V by 2 bases and J by 8 bases, and 10 bases separated the two germline ends. The CDR3 contains 13 residues. CDR1 is SGHVS and CDR2 is FQNEAQ in the germline V gene. The CDR3 is CASSLSGRDEQFF. CDR3 nucleotide sequence: TGTGCCAGCAGCTTATCGGGACGGGATGAGCAGTTCTTC.

This rearrangement joins TRBV7-3 to TRBJ2-7, with D hard to call. The CDR3 loop spans 15 amino acids. V was shortened by 1 base and J by 3 bases, with 13 bases between the two germline ends. Germline V gene data show CDR1 as SGHTA and CDR2 as FQGTGA. The chain's CDR3 is CASSLSPRFFYEQYF. The DNA for the CDR3 is TGTGCCAGCAGCTTAAGTCCGAGGTTCTTCTACGAGCAGTACTTC.

V usage is TRBV5-4 and J usage is TRBJ1-5; D gene ambiguous. The V end lost 0 bases, the J end lost 6 bases, and 7 bases lay between the germline ends. The germline CDR1 and CDR2 sequences are SGHNT and YYREEE (reference sequence). The CDR3 loop spans 13 amino acids. The CDR3, as DNA: TGTGCCAGCAGCTTGGTCGATGGTCAGCCCCAGCATTTT. Its protein is CASSLVDGQPQHF.

The chain uses TRBV7-2 and TRBJ1-3; D is unresolved. V lost 6 bases, J lost 4 bases, and 10 bases lay in between. The germline V gene encodes CDR1 SGHTA and CDR2 FQGNSA. The CDR3 loop spans 13 amino acids. The chain's CDR3 is CASRKDGGNTIYF. As DNA, the CDR3 is TGTGCCAGCAGGAAAGACGGCGGAAACACCATATATTTT.

This rearrangement joins TRBV5-4 to TRBJ1-2, with 10 positions matching TRBD1. CDR3 length equals 13 residues. The V gene's germline CDR1 is SGHNT and CDR2 YYREEE (reference sequence). Trimming removed 4 bases from V and 7 bases from J; junction bases left unmatched: 4. The chain's CDR3 is CASSMTGGFGYTF. The CDR3, as DNA: TGTGCCAGCAGCATGACAGGGGGCTTTGGCTACACCTTC.

The CDR3 DNA reads TGTGCCAGCAGCTCCCAGGACAGGGGGCTTTCACCCCTCCACTTT. Translation: CASSSQDRGLSPLHF. V and J are TRBV9 and TRBJ1-6; 11 bases map to TRBD1. Germline CDR1 is SGDLS and CDR2 is YYNGEE. V shed 4 bases, J shed 9 bases, and the junction held 6 bases outside the gene matches. The CDR3 loop spans 15 amino acids.

V gene TRBV28 combines with J gene TRBJ1-2; D uncertain. CDR3 length: 13 residues. Germline V gene sequence: CDR1 MDHEN, CDR2 SYDVKM. V was clipped by 7 bases and J by 8 bases, with 17 bases between them. The CDR3 spells CASTDPTPGGYTF. The CDR3 coding sequence is TGTGCCAGCACCGACCCTACTCCGGGCGGCTACACCTTC.

V and J are TRBV5-1 and TRBJ2-5; D may be TRBD2 (5 bases). The CDR3 totals 13 residues. V lost 0 bases, J lost 3 bases, and 6 bases lay in between. Germline-derived CDR1 and CDR2 are SGHRS and YFSETQ. The CDR3 here is CASSLVEEETQYF. CDR3 sequence (DNA): TGCGCCAGCAGCTTGGTGGAGGAAGAGACCCAGTACTTC. Based on the CDR3 plus reference TRBV5-1 and TRBJ2-5, the full variable domain is KAGVTQTPRYLIKTRGQQVTLSCSPISGHRSVSWYQQTPGQGLQFLFEYFSETQRNKGNFPGRFSGRQFSNSRSEMNVSTLELGDSALYLCASSLVEEETQYFGPGTRLLVL.

This chain links TRBV7-9 with TRBJ2-1; D uncertain. The germline gives CDR1 SEHNR, CDR2 FQNEAQ (reference sequence). The CDR3 length is 12 residues. Trimming took 5 bases from V and 7 from J, leaving 9 bases between them. DNA for the CDR3: TGTGCCAGCAGCCTCGACCGGAATGAGCAGTTCTTC. Amino acids: CASSLDRNEQFF.

The CDR3 DNA is TGTGCCAGCACCCCAGGGCGGACTGAAGCTTTCTTT. Amino acids: CASTPGRTEAFF. The V gene is TRBV6-1, the J gene TRBJ1-1; TRBD1 is a possible D gene (5 bases). Trimming cost V 7 bases and J 5 bases, with 11 bases left between them. This CDR3 is 12 amino acids long. Looked up from germline, CDR1 is MNHNS and CDR2 is SASEGT.

The DNA of the CDR3 is TGTGCCAGCGGCGGGGGCACCGGGGCCAACGTCCTGACTTTC. Translating gives CASGGGTGANVLTF. The chain joins TRBV28 to TRBJ2-6; possible D gene TRBD2, 7 bases. Germline assignment: CDR1 MDHEN and CDR2 SYDVKM. The CDR3 consists of 14 residues. Trimming cost V 8 bases and J 4 bases, with 12 bases left between them. Full variable domain (missing parts from reference TRBV28 and TRBJ2-6): DVKVTQSSRYLVKRTGEKVFLECVQDMDHENMFWYRQDPGLGLRLIYFSYDVKMKEKGDIPEGYSVSREKKERFSLILESASTNQTSMYLCASGGGTGANVLTFGAGSRLTVL.

V is TRBV7-6 and J is TRBJ2-7; D perhaps matches TRBD2 (6 bases). The CDR3 has 16 amino acids. V was trimmed by 5 bases and J by 7 bases, leaving 24 bases between them. The V gene's germline CDR1 is SGHVS and CDR2 FNYEAQ. The CDR3 loop is CASSTGMGGGTEEQYF. The CDR3 nucleotides are TGTGCCAGCAGCACGGGGATGGGGGGAGGAACGGAAGAGCAGTACTTC.

The gene calls are TRBV28 and TRBJ1-1, with TRBD1 identical over 7 bases. The germline V gene has CDR1 MDHEN and CDR2 SYDVKM. The CDR3 length is 15 residues. J gave up 1 base and V 5 bases, and 7 bases lay outside the gene matches. CDR3 residues: CASSARGTANTEAFF. The CDR3 DNA follows: TGTGCCAGCAGTGCTCGAGGGACAGCGAACACTGAAGCTTTCTTT.

This clone appeared a single time. The rearrangement uses TRBV5-1 and TRBJ2-5; no clear D. Germline values: CDR1 SGHRS, CDR2 YFSETQ. Trimming shortened V by 2 bases and J by 2 bases, and 13 bases separated the two germline ends. The CDR3 is 15 residues long. The DNA of the CDR3 is TGCGCCAGCAGCTTCACGGTCGGTTGGCAAGAGACCCAGTACTTC. Protein: CASSFTVGWQETQYF.

The CDR3 sequence is CASSLGLDDEQFF. The CDR3 nucleotides read TGTGCCAGCAGCTTAGGTCTCGACGATGAGCAGTTCTTC. The gene calls are TRBV11-1 and TRBJ2-1; D not resolved. V lost 1 base to trimming and J lost 8 bases, with 9 bases between them. The CDR3 contains 13 residues. Germline CDR1 SGHAT, CDR2 FQDESV (reference sequence).

The J gene is TRBJ2-7, the V gene TRBV1. TRBV1 is a pseudogene locus. The CDR3 has 16 amino acids. CDR3: CTSSQEERLMPYEQYF. The CDR3, as DNA: TGCACCAGCAGCCAAGAGGAAAGGCTTATGCCCTACGAGCAGTACTTC.

DNA for the CDR3: TGTGCCAGCAGCTGGATGGGGGCTGCAACTAATGAAAAACTGTTTTTT. It translates to CASSWMGAATNEKLFF. The gene calls are TRBV5-6 and TRBJ1-4, with D possibly being TRBD1 (6 bases). Deletions cut 3 bases from V and 0 bases from J, with 12 bases between. This CDR3 has 16 residues. From germline, CDR1 is SGHDT and CDR2 YYEEEE. The full variable domain, its missing parts supplied by reference TRBV5-6 and TRBJ1-4, is DAGVTQSPTHLIKTRGQQVTLRCSPKSGHDTVSWYQQALGQGPQFIFQYYEEEERQRGNFPDRFSGHQFPNYSSELNVNALLLGDSALYLCASSWMGAATNEKLFFGSGTQLSVL.

The chain uses TRBV7-3 and TRBJ2-2, with 9 bases identical to TRBD2. The CDR3 spans 18 residues. Trimming cost V 2 bases and J 0 bases; bases outside gene matches: 7. Germline V gene data show CDR1 as SGHTA and CDR2 as FQGTGA. The CDR3 DNA is TGTGCCAGCAGCTTATTTGGGGCGGGAGGGCCGAACACCGGGGAGCTGTTTTTT. This translates into CASSLFGAGGPNTGELFF.